The present entry profiles one T cell receptor beta chain with its context. Using immunoSEQ multiplex PCR, the repertoire was profiled, and TCRdb retains in-frame clones only, with some absent. The profile shows 25,000 to 30,000 clones, just under 80% of them singletons. These data are taken from a study of OX40 agonist ivuxolimab in advanced cancers. Study summary: The dose-escalation cohort had hepatocellular carcinoma, melanoma, renal cell or head and neck cancer.

Cycle 7 day 1, cycle 4 day 1, and baseline were the timepoints at which blood was sampled. The junction had 4 bases not matched to a gene; V was cut back by 4 bases and J by 0 bases. The CDR3 runs to 15 residues. CDR1 and CDR2 (germline): SEHNR, FQNEAQ (reference sequence). The TCR comes from an adult with an advanced solid tumor such as melanoma, head and neck, liver or kidney cancer. Sequenced material: CD4+ or CD8+ T cells sorted from blood, taken in a trial of the OX40 agonist ivuxolimab. The rearrangement joins TRBV7-9 to TRBJ2-7, with 9 bases identical to TRBD1. CDR3 sequence reads: CASSSGTGRSYEQYF. The CDR3 DNA sequence: TGTGCCAGCAGCTCCGGGACAGGGCGCTCCTACGAGCAGTACTTC. Drawing the rest from reference TRBV7-9 and TRBJ2-7, the complete variable domain is DTGVSQNPRHKITKRGQNVTFRCDPISEHNRLYWYRQTLGQGPEFLTYFQNEAQLEKSRLLSDRFSAERPKGSFSTLEIQRTEQGDSAMYLCASSSGTGRSYEQYFGPGTRLTVT.